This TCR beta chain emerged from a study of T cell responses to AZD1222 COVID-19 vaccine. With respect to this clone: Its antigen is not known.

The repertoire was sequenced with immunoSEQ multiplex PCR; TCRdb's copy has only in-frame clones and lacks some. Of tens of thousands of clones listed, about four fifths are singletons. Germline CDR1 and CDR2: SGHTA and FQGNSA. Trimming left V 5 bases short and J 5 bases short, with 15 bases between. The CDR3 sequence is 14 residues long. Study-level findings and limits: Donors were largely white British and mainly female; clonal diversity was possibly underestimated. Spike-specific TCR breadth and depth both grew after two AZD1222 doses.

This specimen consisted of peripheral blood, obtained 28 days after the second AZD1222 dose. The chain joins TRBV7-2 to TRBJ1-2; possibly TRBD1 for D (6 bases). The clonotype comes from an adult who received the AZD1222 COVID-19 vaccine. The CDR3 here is CASSPRGVEYGYTF. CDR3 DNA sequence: TGTGCCAGCAGCCCCAGGGGAGTAGAATATGGCTACACCTTC. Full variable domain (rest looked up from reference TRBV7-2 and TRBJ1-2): GAGVSQSPSNKVTEKGKDVELRCDPISGHTALYWYRQSLGQGLEFLIYFQGNSAPDKSGLPSDRFSAERTGGSVSTLTIQRTQQEDSAVYLCASSPRGVEYGYTFGSGTRLTVV.